The clone carrying this TCR beta chain has a count of ten or more. 5'RACE primed from the constant segment yielded TCR alpha and TCR beta cDNA libraries bearing sample barcodes and UMIs. MiXCR was run by TCRdb on the 5' RACE reads, yielding one entry per CDR3 protein. Here the sample spans nearly 350,000 distinct CDR3 sequences, around 13% being singletons. The data were obtained in a study of T-cell memory formation after mild COVID-19. The wider study: TCR clustering was largely donor specific.

Deletions cut 2 bases from V and 5 bases from J, with 7 bases between. This CDR3 comprises 13 residues. From germline, CDR1 is SGHTA and CDR2 FQGNSA. This TCR came from a man between 18 and 35 years old who had mild COVID-19 (a few samples of this study predate the infection). Cell type and time point are not known. The sample consisted of PBMCs or a T cell subset sorted from them (not recorded which). This chain links TRBV7-2 with TRBJ2-1; D unresolved. CDR3 sequence reads: CASSLWVDNEQFF. CDR3 in DNA: TGTGCCAGCAGCTTATGGGTGGACAATGAGCAGTTCTTC.